The clone carrying this T cell receptor (beta chain) appeared many times. This sample was included in a study of T cells in Graves' hyperthyroidism and ophthalmopathy. From RNA transcripts, TCR beta CDR3 regions were amplified. During a first-round RT-PCR of the TCR CDR3, the HTBI primer set was used. Using its own MiXCR run on the multiplex PCR reads, TCRdb lists one record per CDR3 protein. The data show hundreds of thousands of distinct CDR3 sequences, with around 21% seen just once and approximately 30% held by the top ten. Germline CDR1 is SNHLY and CDR2 is FYNNEI. The junction had 8 bases not matched to a gene; V was cut back by 4 bases and J by 3 bases. This CDR3 is 16 amino acids long. Ophthalmopathy patients showed a Clinical Activity Score of at least 3, NOSPECS grade of at least 4 and duration under 3 months. On the basis of clinical symptoms, serum thyroxine and TRAb, thyroid ultrasound and orbital computed tomography, diagnoses were made.

Sequencing input: blood. This receptor was identified in a man aged 30 to 45 with Graves' ophthalmopathy. The V gene is TRBV2, the J gene TRBJ2-4; 8 bases align to TRBD2. The CDR3 DNA reads as TGTGCCAGCAGTGCAGCGCGACTAGCGAGCAAAAACATTCAGTACTTC. It translates to CASSAARLASKNIQYF.